The rows below give T cell receptor beta chains drawn from one sample of a study of tumor T cells in aggressive B-cell lymphoma. Measured with immunoSEQ multiplex PCR; TCRdb has only the in-frame clones, and not every one. Counted here are about 1,600 clones, under 95% occurring once; the ten biggest clones make up roughly 8%. The specimen sequenced was tumor tissue. The receptor source for this set is an adult with diffuse large B cell lymphoma. The CDR3 runs from the conserved cysteine through the conserved F or W. The order of the fields is CDR3 protein, J gene, D gene, V gene. D genes are given only for firm matches.

CDR3aa: CSAAGQGVGDYGYTF
j_gene: TRBJ1-2
d_gene: TRBD1
v_gene: TRBV29-1

CDR3aa: CASSLDRGRGYTF
j_gene: TRBJ1-2
d_gene: TRBD1
v_gene: TRBV7-8

CDR3aa: CASSWGQLSTDTQYF
j_gene: TRBJ2-3
d_gene: TRBD1
v_gene: TRBV28

CDR3aa: CASSQERVRGANVLTF
j_gene: TRBJ2-6
d_gene: NA
v_gene: TRBV4-3

CDR3aa: CAISEWGQKYEQYF
j_gene: TRBJ2-7
d_gene: TRBD1
v_gene: TRBV10-3

CDR3aa: CASSPLSANEQFF
j_gene: TRBJ2-1
d_gene: NA
v_gene: TRBV18

CDR3aa: CATEPTYHYTEAFF
j_gene: TRBJ1-1
d_gene: NA
v_gene: TRBV28

CDR3aa: CASSLDGLGEQYF
j_gene: TRBJ2-7
d_gene: NA
v_gene: TRBV7-3

CDR3aa: CASSLGGPQGTIYF
j_gene: TRBJ1-3
d_gene: NA
v_gene: TRBV7-2

CDR3aa: CASSPEGNVFYGYTF
j_gene: TRBJ1-2
d_gene: NA
v_gene: TRBV5-1

CDR3aa: CASSYQTSNYGYTF
j_gene: TRBJ1-2
d_gene: NA
v_gene: TRBV19

CDR3aa: CASSPRVGGYEQYF
j_gene: TRBJ2-7
d_gene: NA
v_gene: TRBV5-1

CDR3aa: CASRSGQGITEAFF
j_gene: TRBJ1-1
d_gene: TRBD1
v_gene: TRBV5-4

CDR3aa: CASSQDALRPLHF
j_gene: TRBJ1-6
d_gene: NA
v_gene: TRBV4-3